This TCR beta chain was identified in a study of graft-versus-host responses after intestinal transplantation. Notes on this clone: Its cognate antigen is unknown.

Repertoires were generated with immunoSEQ multiplex PCR, while TCRdb's copy carries only in-frame clones and drops some. The table includes about 120,000 clones, roughly nine tenths detected once. Trimming took 4 bases from V and 2 from J; bases not matched to a gene: 4. Germline CDR1 reads SGHKS; CDR2 reads YYEKEE (reference sequence). This CDR3 is built from 15 residues. The sequence was obtained from a human donor who was the organ donor for an intestinal transplant. Sequenced material: unstimulated CD4+ T cells sorted from spleen or lymph node cells, taken before transplant. V gene TRBV5-5 combines with J gene TRBJ2-3, with 10 bases identical to TRBD2. CDR3 protein: CASSQGLADTDTQYF. DNA for the CDR3: TGTGCCAGCAGCCAAGGACTAGCGGACACAGATACGCAGTATTTT.